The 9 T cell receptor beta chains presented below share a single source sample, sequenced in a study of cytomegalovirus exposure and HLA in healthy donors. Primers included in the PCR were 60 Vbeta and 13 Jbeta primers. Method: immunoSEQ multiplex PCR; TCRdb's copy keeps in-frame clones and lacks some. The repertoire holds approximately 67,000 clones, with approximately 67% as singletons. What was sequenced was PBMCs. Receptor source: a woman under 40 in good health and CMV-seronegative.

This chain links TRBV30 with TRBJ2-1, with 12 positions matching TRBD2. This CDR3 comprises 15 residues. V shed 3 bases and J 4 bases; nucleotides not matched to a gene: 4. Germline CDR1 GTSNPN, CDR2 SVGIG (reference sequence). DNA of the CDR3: TGTGCCTGGAGCCGACTAGCGGGGGATTACAATGAGCAGTTCTTC. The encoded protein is CAWSRLAGDYNEQFF.

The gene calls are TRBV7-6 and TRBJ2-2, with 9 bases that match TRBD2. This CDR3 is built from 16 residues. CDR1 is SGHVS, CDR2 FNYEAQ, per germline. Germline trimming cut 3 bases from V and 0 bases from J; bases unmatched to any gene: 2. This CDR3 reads CASSFSGGSNTGELFF. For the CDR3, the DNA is TGTGCCAGCAGCTTCAGCGGGGGGTCGAACACCGGGGAGCTGTTTTTT.

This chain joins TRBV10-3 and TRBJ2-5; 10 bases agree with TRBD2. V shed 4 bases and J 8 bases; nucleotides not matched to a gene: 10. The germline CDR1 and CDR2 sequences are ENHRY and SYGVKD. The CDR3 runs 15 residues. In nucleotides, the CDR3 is TGTGCCATCAGTGTGGGGCGAAGCGGGGGGGCAACCCAGTACTTC. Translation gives CAISVGRSGGATQYF.

The CDR3 protein is CASSPLKSGGNYNEQFF. The CDR3 coding sequence is TGTGCCAGCTCACCACTGAAGAGCGGGGGGAACTACAATGAGCAGTTCTTC. The chain couples TRBV18 to TRBJ2-1; 9 bases are shared with TRBD2. The junction had 7 bases not matched to a gene; V was cut back by 1 base and J by 3 bases. Germline V gives CDR1 KGHSH, CDR2 LQKENI. The CDR3 has 17 residues. Combining the CDR3 with reference TRBV18 and TRBJ2-1 gives the whole variable domain NAGVMQNPRHLVRRRGQEARLRCSPMKGHSHVYWYRQLPEEGLKFMVYLQKENIIDESGMPKERFSAEFPKEGPSILRIQQVVRGDSAAYFCASSPLKSGGNYNEQFFGPGTRLTVL.

The chain's CDR3 is CASSLALRGPSYEQYF. The CDR3 DNA reads TGTGCCAGCAGCTTAGCTCTTAGGGGTCCATCATACGAGCAGTACTTC. The chain has TRBV11-2 and TRBJ2-7; D perhaps matches TRBD1 (5 bases). V was clipped by 1 base and J by 4 bases, with 17 bases between them. Looked up from germline, CDR1 is SGHAT and CDR2 is FQNNGV. This CDR3 is 16 amino acids long.

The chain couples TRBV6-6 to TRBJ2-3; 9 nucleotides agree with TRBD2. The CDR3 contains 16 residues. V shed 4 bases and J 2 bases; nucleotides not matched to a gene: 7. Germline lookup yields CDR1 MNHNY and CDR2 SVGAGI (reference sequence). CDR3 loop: CASSSRLAGFTDTQYF. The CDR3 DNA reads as TGTGCCAGCAGTTCAAGGCTAGCGGGGTTCACAGATACGCAGTATTTT.

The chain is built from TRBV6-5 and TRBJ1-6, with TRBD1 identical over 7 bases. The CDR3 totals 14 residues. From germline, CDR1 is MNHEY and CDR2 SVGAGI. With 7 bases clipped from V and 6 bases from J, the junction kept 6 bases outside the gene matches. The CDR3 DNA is TGTGCCAGCACCCAGAGGGGGCTTAATTCACCCCTCCACTTT. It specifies CASTQRGLNSPLHF.

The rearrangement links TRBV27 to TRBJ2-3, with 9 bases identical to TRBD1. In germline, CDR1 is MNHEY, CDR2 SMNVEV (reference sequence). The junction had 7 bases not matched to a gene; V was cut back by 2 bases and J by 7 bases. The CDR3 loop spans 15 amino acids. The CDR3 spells CASSLIGTGLNTQYF. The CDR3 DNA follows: TGTGCCAGCAGTTTAATCGGGACAGGGTTGAATACGCAGTATTTT.

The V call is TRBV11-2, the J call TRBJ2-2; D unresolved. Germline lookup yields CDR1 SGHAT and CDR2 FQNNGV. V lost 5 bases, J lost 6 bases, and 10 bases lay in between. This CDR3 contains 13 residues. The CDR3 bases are TGTGCCAGCAGCGACGCTCGGGCCGGGGAGCTGTTTTTT. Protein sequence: CASSDARAGELFF. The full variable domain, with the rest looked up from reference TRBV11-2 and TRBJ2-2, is EAGVAQSPRYKIIEKRQSVAFWCNPISGHATLYWYQQILGQGPKLLIQFQNNGVVDDSQLPKDRFSAERLKGVDSTLKIQPAKLEDSAVYLCASSDARAGELFFGEGSRLTVL.